These T cell receptor beta chains were read from a single sample in a study of beta chain features in type 1 diabetes. Sequencing used immunoSEQ multiplex PCR; TCRdb keeps in-frame clones, though not all of them. The table shows 350,000 to 450,000 clones, with roughly 12% occurring only once. Sample: naive CD4+ T cells from blood. Receptors originate from a woman younger than 35 with type 1 diabetes. The conserved cysteine and the conserved F or W are not part of the CDR3 here.

>TRBV7-2
ASSPKTDGYT
>TRBV30
AGTSGGHNEQF
>TRBV6-5
ASSPGAAGTQY
>TRBV30
AWSGLAGNTDTQY
>TRBV20-1
SASPEETQY
>TRBV25-1
ASSGLSTARQETQY
>TRBV28
ASSSGQVASYEQY
>TRBV19
ASSPRSGLAKNIQY
>TRBV15
ATSSRQFDQPQH
>TRBV12-5
ASARDRGLDEQY
>TRBV28
ASSPPGTGANNEQF
>TRBV11-2
ASSLDPYPQY
>TRBV27
ASSPRDKVSISNQPQH
>TRBV27
ATQTGARDEQY
>TRBV28
ASSTGTGPYNEQF
>TRBV4-3
ATRSGIGEQF
>TRBV6-6
ASSLAGGRTEQY
>TRBV13
ASSILFTEAF
>TRBV30
AWSGQGFRTEAF
>TRBV21-1
ASSIRDRGLFREKLF
>TRBV18
ASSPPSLQETQY
>TRBV5-1
ASSLAGQGTAGEQY